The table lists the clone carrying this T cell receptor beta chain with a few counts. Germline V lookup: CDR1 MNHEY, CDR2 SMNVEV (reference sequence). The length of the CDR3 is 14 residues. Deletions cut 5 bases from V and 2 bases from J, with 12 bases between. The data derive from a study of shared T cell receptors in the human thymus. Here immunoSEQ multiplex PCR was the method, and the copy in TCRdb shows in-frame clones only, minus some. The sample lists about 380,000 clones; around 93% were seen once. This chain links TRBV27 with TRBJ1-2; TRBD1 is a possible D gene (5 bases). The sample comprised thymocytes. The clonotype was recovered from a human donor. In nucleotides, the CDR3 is TGTGCCAGCAGTCCGGACACGGTAAACTATGGCTACACCTTC. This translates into CASSPDTVNYGYTF.